The 13 T cell receptor beta chains reported below all come from one sample, sequenced in a study of blood T cell repertoires in COVID-19 (dated by TCRdb to 2020 to 2022). To prepare the library, the immunoSEQ multiplex PCR assay was applied. TCRdb's version of the immuneACCESS table is confined to in-frame rearrangements and falls short of the full clone set. An unresolved V gene accounts for under half of the shortfall where checked; the remainder is of unknown origin. Present in this sample are around 130,000 clones, roughly 90% of which were seen just once. Jointly, the top ten make up roughly 4.5% of the sample. The sample was peripheral blood. The receptor set was obtained from a man in his sixties with COVID-19, enrolled during active disease.

The chain carries TRBV9 and TRBJ1-5; 8 nucleotides agree with TRBD1. The J segment lost 1 base and the V segment lost 3 bases, leaving 0 bases of the junction unmatched. The CDR3 loop spans 14 amino acids. Germline V lookup: CDR1 SGDLS, CDR2 YYNGEE. As DNA, the CDR3 is TGTGCCAGCAGCGGGACAGGGAGCAATCAGCCCCAGCATTTT. Translating gives CASSGTGSNQPQHF. The variable domain in full, with the rest retrieved from reference TRBV9 and TRBJ1-5, is DSGVTQTPKHLITATGQRVTLRCSPRSGDLSVYWYQQSLDQGLQFLIQYYNGEERAKGNILERFSAQQFPDLHSELNLSSLELGDSALYFCASSGTGSNQPQHFGDGTRLSIL.

This chain connects TRBV3-1 (or the pseudogene TRBV3-2) to TRBJ1-5; 8 nucleotides agree with TRBD1. CDR3 length equals 13 residues. V was clipped by 5 bases and J by 7 bases; unmatched bases: 4. Per the germline V gene, CDR1 is LGHDT and CDR2 is YNNKEL (reference sequence). CDR3 DNA sequence: TGTGCCAGCAGCTACAGGGGGGACCAGCCCCAGCATTTT. Translation: CASSYRGDQPQHF.

The chain couples TRBV9 to TRBJ2-5; 8 bases fit TRBD2. The CDR3 spans 15 residues. From germline, CDR1 is SGDLS and CDR2 YYNGEE. The V segment lost 1 base and the J segment 5 bases; nucleotides outside the gene matches: 7. The CDR3 DNA reads TGTGCCAGCAGCGTAACGAGAGCGGGAGTGGAGACCCAGTACTTC. It is translated as CASSVTRAGVETQYF.

V and J are TRBV6-5 and TRBJ2-1; TRBD2 agrees at 7 bases. Germline values: CDR1 MNHEY, CDR2 SVGAGI. This CDR3 spans 12 amino acids. The V and J ends lost 7 bases and 12 bases, in that order; junction bases with no gene match: 9. The CDR3 region is CASNGAGVSQFF. As DNA, the CDR3 is TGTGCCAGCAATGGGGCGGGAGTGTCGCAGTTCTTC.

The chain links TRBV7-6 to TRBJ2-7; tentatively, D is TRBD1 (6 bases). V dropped 4 bases and J dropped 7 bases, with 17 bases sitting between them. The germline gives CDR1 SGHVS, CDR2 FNYEAQ. CDR3 length: 14 residues. In DNA, the CDR3 is TGTGCCAGCAGCTCCCTTCAGGGGCACAGGGAGCAGTACTTC. Translation gives CASSSLQGHREQYF.

This rearrangement joins TRBV6-6 to TRBJ1-1; weak D call: TRBD1 (5 bases). The CDR3 length is 14 residues. V was cut by 5 bases and J by 0 bases, with 10 bases left in between. Germline-derived CDR1 and CDR2 are MNHNY and SVGAGI (reference sequence). CDR3 residues: CASSLQVLNTEAFF. CDR3 in DNA: TGTGCCAGCAGTCTACAGGTGTTGAACACTGAAGCTTTCTTT.

The rearrangement uses TRBV5-1 and TRBJ2-2; the match to TRBD1 covers 8 bases. The germline gives CDR1 SGHRS, CDR2 YFSETQ. The CDR3 spans 14 residues. Losses at the gene ends were 7 bases for V and 6 bases for J; bases not matched to a gene: 8. The CDR3 nucleotides are TGCGCCAGCCCGGACAGGGAGGTCGCCGGGGAGCTGTTTTTT. Translation: CASPDREVAGELFF.

The V gene is TRBV19, the J gene TRBJ2-1; 10 nucleotides match TRBD2. Germline lookup yields CDR1 LNHDA and CDR2 SQIVND (reference sequence). With 7 bases clipped from V and 10 bases from J, the junction kept 10 bases outside the gene matches. The CDR3 spans 14 residues. The CDR3 DNA reads TGTGCCAGTACAGGAGCGGGAGGGCCTCGAGAGCAGTTCTTC. Its protein product is CASTGAGGPREQFF.

This clone showed up just once. The chain links TRBV5-4 to TRBJ1-3, with TRBD1 as a possible D gene (5 bases). The CDR3 has 16 residues. V was pared by 3 bases and J by 0 bases, with 13 bases between. Germline V gives CDR1 SGHNT, CDR2 YYREEE (reference sequence). DNA of the CDR3: TGTGCCAGCAGCTCCACGCCGACAGTCTCTGGAAACACCATATATTTT. Translated: CASSSTPTVSGNTIYF.

The chain carries TRBV29-1 and TRBJ1-3, with 8 positions matching TRBD1. Trimming removed 4 bases from V and 0 bases from J; junction bases left unmatched: 2. The germline CDR1 and CDR2 sequences are SQVTM and ANQGSEA. This CDR3 spans 14 amino acids. In nucleotides, the CDR3 is TGCAGCGTTGGGGACAGGCGCTCTGGAAACACCATATATTTT. Amino acids: CSVGDRRSGNTIYF.

The J gene is TRBJ2-3, the V gene TRBV19; 11 nucleotides agree with TRBD2. The germline CDR1 and CDR2 sequences are LNHDA and SQIVND (reference sequence). The CDR3 is 16 amino acids. The V and J ends lost 4 bases and 0 bases, in that order; junction bases with no gene match: 3. In DNA, the CDR3 is TGTGCCAGTAGTAACCGACTAGCGGGGAGCACAGATACGCAGTATTTT. This codes for CASSNRLAGSTDTQYF.

This chain connects TRBV24-1 to TRBJ2-1; 7 positions match TRBD2. V was pared by 4 bases and J by 0 bases, with 11 bases of the junction left unmatched. Germline CDR1 KGHDR, CDR2 SFDVKD. This CDR3 is built from 18 residues. The chain's CDR3 is CATSEPGRGGSSYNEQFF. CDR3 nucleotide sequence: TGTGCCACCAGTGAACCAGGGCGGGGAGGGAGCTCCTACAATGAGCAGTTCTTC.

The chain carries TRBV28 and TRBJ2-3; possibly TRBD2 for D (7 bases). The CDR3 consists of 15 residues. Germline CDR1 and CDR2: MDHEN and SYDVKM. With 3 bases removed from V and 0 bases from J, the gap between germline ends came to 10 bases. The CDR3 spells CASSLGGPSTDTQYF. DNA of the CDR3: TGTGCCAGCAGTTTGGGGGGGCCCAGCACAGATACGCAGTATTTT.